This T cell receptor beta chain was captured by sequencing in a study of shared clonotypes between healthy human individuals (dated by TCRdb to 2020 to 2022). Regarding the complete study: A few men and a couple of women, aged 18 to 49 years, made up the cohort. Blood TCR repertoires of four to six healthy adults were deeply sequenced to estimate repertoire size and the extent of clonotype sharing between individuals. Leukapheresis yielded between about 0.94 and 8.9 billion PBMCs per donor. Libraries were prepared and TCR repertoires were sequenced by different laboratories using diverse techniques, in order to increase sequencing depth and limit assay-specific biases. Overall study outcomes, separate from this receptor: The small number of donors limited the genetic and exposure-history diversity represented. Pairwise subsampling indicated that sequencing depth was expected to affect the degree of clonotype sharing among donors. Sampling was restricted to blood, and TCR repertoires in tissues likely differ from the TCR repertoires found in blood.

V is cut by 6 bases and J by 2 bases, and the space between the germline ends is 20 bases. The CDR3 covers 16 residues, taking in both the cysteine and the phenylalanine. Only the CDR3 part of the read is kept: 48 bases, read in frame from the first base. Via the germline V gene, CDR1 is SGHTA and CDR2 FQGTGA. TCR CDR3 regions were amplified from genomic DNA by multiplex PCR using the deep immunoSEQ assay. For each cell subset, the extracted genomic DNA was distributed evenly across all wells of several immunoSEQ 96-well plates, and each plate served as one replicate. For unsorted PBMC, 250 to 300 ng of genomic DNA, equivalent to tens of thousands of T cell genomes, went into each replicate PCR. Genomic DNA from unsorted PBMC was sequenced over ten immunoSEQ deep assay plates. Purified libraries were measured with a Qubit 3.0 fluorometer, size-checked on a Bioanalyzer 2100, and measured again with the KAPA Library Quantification kit. Each immunoSEQ 96-well plate was sequenced on its own single-read 150-cycle Illumina NextSeq 550 flow cell. The original methods were these. Because only junctional sequences without quality scores were contained in the immunoSEQ output, filtering matching that applied to full-length reads could not be performed. Sequences were annotated with PyIR, a Python wrapper for IgBLAST v1.9, and V/J genes and CDR3 were assigned using IMGT germline references. Reads with weak V/J assignments (E-value above 1e-6), missing CDR3, stop codons, out-of-frame junctions, or ambiguous translated residues were removed. V3J clonotypes were defined by identical inferred V gene, J gene, and CDR3 amino acid sequence. Percentage overlap between repertoires was computed as shared unique clonotypes divided by the size of the smaller repertoire. Repertoire richness was assessed with RTK rarefaction, the Chao1 estimator, and Recon v2.1 estimates of unobserved clonotypes. As stored in TCRdb, this immuneACCESS dataset retains in-frame rearrangements with V and J assigned. A fraction of the clones does not appear; measured against another copy, unresolved V genes explain less than half of the discrepancy, and the remainder lacks a known reason. V and J calls and clone size are given by that table; D and trimming were obtained from the DNA. This sample lists a few hundred thousand clones; around 77% were detected once. More than 10% of the sample is held by the ten biggest clonotypes.

Donors were healthy HIV-negative adults with no recently reported acute infections or vaccinations. Every donor was a Caucasian adult residing in Nashville, Tennessee, USA. For unsorted samples, around 85 million PBMCs were counted, and genomic DNA was extracted using the QIAamp DNA Blood Mini kit. After blood collection by leukapheresis, PBMCs were isolated using Ficoll-Histopaque density gradient centrifugation and then cryopreserved in the vapor phase of liquid nitrogen. A note on this clone: Its antigen is currently not known. No base qualities exist here, and no much larger clone lies one base off it.

This receptor chain uses TRBV7-3 and TRBJ2-7, with the D call perhaps TRBD1 or TRBD2, as 5 bases match in each case. The origin of this receptor is a woman in her thirties or forties in good health. Some clones in this sample may be carry-over from other donors' samples. The sequenced material came from PBMCs. The CDR3 is CASSTLDGAQTYEQYF. The DNA reads as follows: TGTGCCAGCAGTACCCTAGACGGGGCACAGACCTACGAGCAGTACTTC.